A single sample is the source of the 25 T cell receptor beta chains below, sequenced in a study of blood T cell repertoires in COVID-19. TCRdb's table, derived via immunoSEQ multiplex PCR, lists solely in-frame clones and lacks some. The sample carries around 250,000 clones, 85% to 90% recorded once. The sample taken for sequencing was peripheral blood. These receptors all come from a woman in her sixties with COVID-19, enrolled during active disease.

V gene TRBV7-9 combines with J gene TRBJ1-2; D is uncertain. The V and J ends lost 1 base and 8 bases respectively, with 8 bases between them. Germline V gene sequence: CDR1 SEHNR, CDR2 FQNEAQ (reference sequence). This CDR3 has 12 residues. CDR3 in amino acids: CASSLGEGGYTF. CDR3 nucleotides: TGTGCCAGCAGCTTAGGGGAGGGCGGCTACACCTTC.

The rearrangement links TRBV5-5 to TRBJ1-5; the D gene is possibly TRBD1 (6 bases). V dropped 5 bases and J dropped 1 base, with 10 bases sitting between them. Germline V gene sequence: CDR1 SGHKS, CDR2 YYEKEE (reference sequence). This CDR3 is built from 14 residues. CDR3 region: CASSPGQSNQPQHF. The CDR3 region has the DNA TGTGCCAGCAGTCCCGGACAGAGCAATCAGCCCCAGCATTTT.

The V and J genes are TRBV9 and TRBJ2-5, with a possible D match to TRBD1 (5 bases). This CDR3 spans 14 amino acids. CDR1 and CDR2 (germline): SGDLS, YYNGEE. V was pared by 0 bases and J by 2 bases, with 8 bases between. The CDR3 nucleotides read TGTGCCAGCAGCGTAGCAGGGCAACAAGAGACCCAGTACTTC. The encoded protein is CASSVAGQQETQYF.

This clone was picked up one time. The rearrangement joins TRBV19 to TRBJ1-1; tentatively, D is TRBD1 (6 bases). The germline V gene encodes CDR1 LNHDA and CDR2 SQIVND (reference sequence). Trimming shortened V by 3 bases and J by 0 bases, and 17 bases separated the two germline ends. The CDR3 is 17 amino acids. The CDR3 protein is CASSIRAGGAMNTEAFF. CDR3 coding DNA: TGTGCCAGTAGTATCCGTGCGGGGGGGGCCATGAACACTGAAGCTTTCTTT.

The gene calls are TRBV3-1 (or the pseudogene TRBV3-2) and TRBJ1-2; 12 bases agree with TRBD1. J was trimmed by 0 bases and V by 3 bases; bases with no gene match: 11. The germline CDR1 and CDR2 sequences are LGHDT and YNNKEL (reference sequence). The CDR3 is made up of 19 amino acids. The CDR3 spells CASSHPGTGGPLANYGYTF. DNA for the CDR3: TGTGCCAGCAGCCACCCTGGGACAGGGGGCCCATTAGCTAACTATGGCTACACCTTC.

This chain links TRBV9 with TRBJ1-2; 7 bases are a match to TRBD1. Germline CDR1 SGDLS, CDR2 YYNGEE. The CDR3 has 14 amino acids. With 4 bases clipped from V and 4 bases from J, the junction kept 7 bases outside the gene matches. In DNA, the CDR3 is TGTGCCAGCAGCTCACACAGGGGATCCTATGGCTACACCTTC. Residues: CASSSHRGSYGYTF.

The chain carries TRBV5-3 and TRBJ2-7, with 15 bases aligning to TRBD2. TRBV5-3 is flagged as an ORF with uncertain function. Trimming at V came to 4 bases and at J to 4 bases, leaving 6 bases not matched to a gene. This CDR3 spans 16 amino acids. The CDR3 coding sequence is TGTGCCAGAAGCAAAGGGACTAGCGGGGGGTTATACGAGCAGTACTTC. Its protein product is CARSKGTSGGLYEQYF.

The CDR3 DNA is TGTGCCAGCACCCTAGGACAGGGGACGGTCACTGAAGCTTTCTTT. Protein sequence: CASTLGQGTVTEAFF. The rearrangement links TRBV11-2 to TRBJ1-1; 9 nucleotides agree with TRBD1. V shed 7 bases and J 4 bases; nucleotides not matched to a gene: 10. The CDR3 spans 15 residues. Germline V gene data show CDR1 as SGHAT and CDR2 as FQNNGV.

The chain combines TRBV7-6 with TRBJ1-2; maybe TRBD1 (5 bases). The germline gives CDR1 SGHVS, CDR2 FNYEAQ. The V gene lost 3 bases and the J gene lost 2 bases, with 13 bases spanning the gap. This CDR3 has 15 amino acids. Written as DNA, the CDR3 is TGTGCCAGCAGCTTGCAGGACAATCGGAACTATGGCTACACCTTC. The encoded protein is CASSLQDNRNYGYTF.

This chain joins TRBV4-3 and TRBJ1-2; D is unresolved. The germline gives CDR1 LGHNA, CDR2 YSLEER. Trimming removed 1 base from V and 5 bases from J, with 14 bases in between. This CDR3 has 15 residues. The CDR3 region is CASSQVSFAGYGYTF. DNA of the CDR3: TGCGCCAGCAGCCAAGTGTCTTTCGCAGGATATGGCTACACCTTC.

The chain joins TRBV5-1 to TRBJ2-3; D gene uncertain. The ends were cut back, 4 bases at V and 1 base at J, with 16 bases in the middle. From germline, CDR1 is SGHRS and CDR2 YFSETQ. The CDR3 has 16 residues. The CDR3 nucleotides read TGCGCCAGCAGCACCCTACAGTTCTCGCGCACAGATACGCAGTATTTT. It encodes CASSTLQFSRTDTQYF.

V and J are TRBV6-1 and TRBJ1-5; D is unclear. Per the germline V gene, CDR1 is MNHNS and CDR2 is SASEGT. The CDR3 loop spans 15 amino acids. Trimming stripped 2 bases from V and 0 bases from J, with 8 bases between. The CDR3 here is CASSEMFGSNQPQHF. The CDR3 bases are TGTGCCAGCAGTGAAATGTTCGGTAGCAATCAGCCCCAGCATTTT.

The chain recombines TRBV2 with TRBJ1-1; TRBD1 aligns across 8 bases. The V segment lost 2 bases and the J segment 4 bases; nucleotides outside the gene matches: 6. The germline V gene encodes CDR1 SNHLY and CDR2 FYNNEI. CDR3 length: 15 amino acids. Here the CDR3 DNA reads TGTGCCAGCAGTGAATGGGGCAGGGGGCCCACTGAAGCTTTCTTT. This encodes CASSEWGRGPTEAFF.

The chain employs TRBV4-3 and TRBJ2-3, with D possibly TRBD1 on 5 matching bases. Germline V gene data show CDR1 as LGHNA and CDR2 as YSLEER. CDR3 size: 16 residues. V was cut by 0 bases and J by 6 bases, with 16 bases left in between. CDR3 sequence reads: CASSQDRRARRDTQYF. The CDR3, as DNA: TGCGCCAGCAGCCAAGATCGCAGGGCCCGGCGGGATACGCAGTATTTT.

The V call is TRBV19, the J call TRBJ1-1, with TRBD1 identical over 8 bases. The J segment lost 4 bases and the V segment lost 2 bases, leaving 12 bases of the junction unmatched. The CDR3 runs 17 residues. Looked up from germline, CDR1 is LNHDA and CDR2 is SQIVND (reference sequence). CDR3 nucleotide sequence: TGTGCCAGTAGTATATTTGGGCTAGGGGGACAGGCCACTGAAGCTTTCTTT. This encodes CASSIFGLGGQATEAFF.

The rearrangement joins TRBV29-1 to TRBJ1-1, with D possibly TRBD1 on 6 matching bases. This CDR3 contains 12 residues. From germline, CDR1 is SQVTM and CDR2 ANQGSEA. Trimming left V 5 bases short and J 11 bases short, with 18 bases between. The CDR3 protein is CSVSQGPQKAFF. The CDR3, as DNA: TGCAGCGTTTCCCAGGGGCCCCAGAAGGCTTTCTTT.

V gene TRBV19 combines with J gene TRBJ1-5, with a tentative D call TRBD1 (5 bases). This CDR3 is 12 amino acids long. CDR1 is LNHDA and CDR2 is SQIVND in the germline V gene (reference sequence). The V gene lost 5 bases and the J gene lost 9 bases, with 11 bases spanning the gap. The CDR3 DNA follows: TGTGCCAGTAGTGCCCTTCAGGGGCCCCAGCATTTT. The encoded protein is CASSALQGPQHF. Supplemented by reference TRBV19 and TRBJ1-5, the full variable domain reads DGGITQSPKYLFRKEGQNVTLSCEQNLNHDAMYWYRQDPGQGLRLIYYSQIVNDFQKGDIAEGYSVSREKKESFPLTVTSAQKNPTAFYLCASSALQGPQHFGDGTRLSIL.

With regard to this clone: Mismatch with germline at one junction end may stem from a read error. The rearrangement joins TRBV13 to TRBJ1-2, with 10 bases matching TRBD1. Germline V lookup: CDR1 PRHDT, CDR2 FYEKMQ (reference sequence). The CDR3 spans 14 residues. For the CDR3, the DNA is TGTGCCAGCAGCCCCGGGACAGGGGACTATGACTACACCTTC. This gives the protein CASSPGTGDYDYTF.

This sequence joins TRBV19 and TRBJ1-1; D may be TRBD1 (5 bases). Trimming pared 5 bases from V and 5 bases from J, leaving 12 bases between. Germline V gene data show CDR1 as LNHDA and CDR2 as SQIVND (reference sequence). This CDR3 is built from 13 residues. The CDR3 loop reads CASSGAKGTEAFF. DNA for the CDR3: TGTGCCAGTAGTGGGGCCAAGGGGACTGAAGCTTTCTTT.

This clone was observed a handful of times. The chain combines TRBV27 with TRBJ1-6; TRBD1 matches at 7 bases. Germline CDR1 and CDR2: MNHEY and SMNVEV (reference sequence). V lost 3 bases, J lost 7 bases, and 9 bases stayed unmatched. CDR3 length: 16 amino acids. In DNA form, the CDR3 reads TGTGCCAGCAGTTTCCAAACGACAGGGCAAAATTCACCCCTCCACTTT. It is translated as CASSFQTTGQNSPLHF.

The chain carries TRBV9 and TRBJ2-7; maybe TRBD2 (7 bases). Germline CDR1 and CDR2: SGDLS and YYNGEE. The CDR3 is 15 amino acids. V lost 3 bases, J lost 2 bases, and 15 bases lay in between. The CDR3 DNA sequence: TGTGCCAGCAGCGAGGGGGGGCGGTCTGCCTACGAGCAGTACTTC. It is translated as CASSEGGRSAYEQYF.

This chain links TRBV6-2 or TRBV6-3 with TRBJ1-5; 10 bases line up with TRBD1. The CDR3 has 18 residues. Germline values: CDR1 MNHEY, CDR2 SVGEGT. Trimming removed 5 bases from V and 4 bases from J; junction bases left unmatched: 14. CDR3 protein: CASSPPTRTGGVNQPQHF. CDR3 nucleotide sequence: TGTGCCAGCAGTCCCCCCACCAGGACAGGGGGGGTAAATCAGCCCCAGCATTTT.

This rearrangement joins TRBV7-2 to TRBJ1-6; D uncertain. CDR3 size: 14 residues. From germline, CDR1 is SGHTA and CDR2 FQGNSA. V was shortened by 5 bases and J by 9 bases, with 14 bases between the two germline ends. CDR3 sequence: CASSPRGGGSPLHF. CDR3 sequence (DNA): TGTGCCAGCAGCCCCCGGGGTGGAGGTTCACCCCTCCACTTT.

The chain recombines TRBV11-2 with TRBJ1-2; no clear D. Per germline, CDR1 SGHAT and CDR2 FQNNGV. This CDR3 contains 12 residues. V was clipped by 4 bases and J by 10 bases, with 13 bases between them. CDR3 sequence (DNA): TGTGCCAGCAGCTCTAGCATGGGTATCTACACCTTC. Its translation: CASSSSMGIYTF.

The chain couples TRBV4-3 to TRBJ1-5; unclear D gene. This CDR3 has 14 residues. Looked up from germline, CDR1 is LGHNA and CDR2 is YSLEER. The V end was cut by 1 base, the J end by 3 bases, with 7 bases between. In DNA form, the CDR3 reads TGCGCCAGCAGCCAAGGGGCATACAATCAGCCCCAGCATTTT. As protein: CASSQGAYNQPQHF.